This is a list of T cell receptor beta chains from one sample in a study of T-cell memory formation after mild COVID-19. TCRdb ran MiXCR on the 5' RACE reads and lists one entry per CDR3 protein. The sample lists about 190,000 distinct CDR3 sequences; 15% to 20% were seen once. Sequenced sample: PBMCs or a T cell subset sorted from them (not recorded which). The origin of the receptors is an adult woman who had mild COVID-19 (a few samples of this study predate the infection). Cell type and time point are not known. CDR3s include the opening cysteine and the closing phenylalanine or tryptophan. Fields, in order: J gene, D gene, clone size, V gene, CDR3 protein, CDR3 DNA. A D gene is named only where the DNA matches it firmly. Clone size is shown for a subset of rows, as once, few, many or a class of expanded clone.

TRBJ2-1 | . | once | TRBV29-1 | CSTVDNEQFF | TGCAGCACCGTCGATAATGAGCAGTTCTTC
TRBJ2-3 | . | . | TRBV6-5 | CASRLTSTDTQYF | TGTGCCAGCAGGCTAACTAGCACAGATACGCAGTATTTT
TRBJ1-2 | TRBD1 | few | TRBV20-1 | CSARVPGTGSGYTF | TGCAGTGCTAGAGTGCCCGGGACAGGGAGCGGCTACACCTTC
TRBJ2-7 | TRBD2 | few | TRBV6-2/TRBV6-3 | CASVGTSGSYEQYF | TGTGCCAGCGTAGGGACTAGCGGATCCTACGAGCAGTACTTC
TRBJ2-1 | TRBD2 | few | TRBV7-2 | CASSSPSGTSSYNEQFF | TGTGCCAGCAGCTCCCCAAGCGGGACCAGCTCCTACAATGAGCAGTTCTTC
TRBJ1-6 | . | . | TRBV20-1 | CSAMGGSQNSPLHF | TGCAGTGCTATGGGGGGGAGCCAGAATTCACCCCTCCACTTT
TRBJ2-7 | TRBD1 | . | TRBV20-1 | CSARPGQARYEQYF | TGCAGTGCCAGACCGGGACAGGCCCGCTACGAGCAGTACTTC
TRBJ2-1 | . | . | TRBV4-1 | CASSQGGPSSRPNEQFF | TGCGCCAGCAGCCAAGGAGGCCCCAGCAGTAGGCCCAATGAGCAGTTCTTC
TRBJ1-1 | TRBD1 | few | TRBV7-6 | CASSPHRGRGTEAFF | TGTGCCAGCAGCCCTCACAGGGGACGGGGCACTGAAGCTTTCTTT
TRBJ2-7 | . | few | TRBV12-3/TRBV12-4 | CASSRGQTSSYEQYF | TGTGCCAGCAGTCGAGGACAGACCAGCTCCTACGAGCAGTACTTC
TRBJ2-1 | . | few | TRBV5-4 | CASSLWNEQFF | TGTGCCAGCAGCTTGTGGAATGAGCAGTTCTTC
TRBJ1-6 | TRBD1 | . | TRBV12-3/TRBV12-4 | CASSRGTDYSPLHF | TGTGCCAGCAGCCGCGGGACAGATTATTCACCCCTCCACTTT
TRBJ2-3 | . | few | TRBV5-5 | CASSFSSPDTQYF | TGTGCCAGCAGCTTCTCTAGCCCAGATACGCAGTATTTT
TRBJ1-4 | TRBD1 | few | TRBV5-1 | CASSLGIGQVGEKLFF | TGCGCCAGCAGCTTGGGGATCGGACAGGTTGGAGAAAAACTGTTTTTT
TRBJ2-3 | TRBD2 | many | TRBV12-3/TRBV12-4 | CASSLLGGADTQYF | TGTGCCAGCAGTTTATTGGGGGGGGCAGATACGCAGTATTTT
TRBJ2-7 | . | . | TRBV6-5 | CASSYLREQYF | TGTGCCAGCAGTTACTTGCGCGAGCAGTACTTC
TRBJ2-7 | TRBD1 | . | TRBV4-2 | CASSPDGQATYEQYF | TGTGCCAGCAGCCCCGACGGACAGGCGACCTACGAGCAGTACTTC
TRBJ2-1 | . | . | TRBV2 | CASSESQGSYNEQFF | TGTGCCAGCAGTGAAAGCCAGGGCTCCTACAATGAGCAGTTCTTC
TRBJ1-3 | TRBD1 | many | TRBV4-1 | CASSQADRGQANTIYF | TGCGCCAGCAGCCAAGCTGACCGCGGACAGGCAAACACCATATATTTT
TRBJ1-1 | . | many | TRBV20-1 | CSARDASLPGRGGSGAFF | TGCAGTGCTAGAGACGCGTCCCTCCCCGGCAGGGGAGGATCCGGAGCTTTCTTT
TRBJ1-1 | . | . | TRBV28 | CASSLSKGNRAFF | TGTGCCAGCAGTTTATCAAAGGGGAACAGAGCTTTCTTT
TRBJ2-2 | . | . | TRBV12-3/TRBV12-4 | CASRSNRDHTGELFF | TGTGCCAGCAGGTCCAACAGGGACCACACCGGGGAGCTGTTTTTT
TRBJ2-5 | TRBD1 | . | TRBV30 | CAWIRAGTGEETQYF | TGTGCCTGGATCCGCGCCGGGACAGGGGAAGAGACCCAGTACTTC
TRBJ1-2 | TRBD1 | few | TRBV5-1 | CASSQGQGDNYGYTF | TGCGCCAGCAGCCAAGGACAGGGAGATAACTATGGCTACACCTTC
TRBJ2-7 | TRBD2 | . | TRBV29-1 | CSAVLLGGEHYEQYF | TGCAGCGCCGTCCTCCTGGGAGGGGAACATTACGAGCAGTACTTC
TRBJ2-3 | . | . | TRBV29-1 | CSVSLPRDGFTDTQYF | TGCAGCGTTTCCTTACCCAGGGACGGCTTCACAGATACGCAGTATTTT
TRBJ2-6 | . | . | TRBV6-2/TRBV6-3 | CASSGPFSGANVLTF | TGTGCCAGCAGCGGCCCGTTCTCTGGGGCCAACGTCCTGACTTTC
TRBJ1-1 | . | few | TRBV7-2 | CASSLSTLGAFF | TGTGCCAGCAGCTTAAGTACGCTCGGGGCTTTCTTT
TRBJ2-4 | . | . | TRBV3-1 | CASSQRDRGIQYF | TGTGCCAGCAGCCAACGGGACCGCGGCATTCAGTACTTC
TRBJ2-2 | . | . | TRBV2 | CASSSSATGELFF | TGTGCCAGCAGTTCTAGCGCTACCGGGGAGCTGTTTTTT
TRBJ2-7 | TRBD1 | few | TRBV7-2 | CASSKRQGEYEQYF | TGTGCCAGCAGCAAGCGACAGGGAGAGTACGAGCAGTACTTC
TRBJ2-2 | . | few | TRBV7-2 | CASSLKPNSGPSPGELFF | TGTGCCAGCAGCTTAAAGCCGAATAGCGGCCCCTCCCCCGGGGAGCTGTTTTTT
TRBJ1-1 | . | few | TRBV5-1 | CASRSGNGLNTEAFF | TGCGCCAGCAGGTCCGGGAACGGATTGAACACTGAAGCTTTCTTT
TRBJ2-3 | . | few | TRBV11-2 | CASSLEPLSTDTQYF | TGTGCCAGCAGCTTAGAGCCTCTTAGCACAGATACGCAGTATTTT
TRBJ2-5 | TRBD2 | few | TRBV18 | CASSPPGLAGDETQYF | TGTGCCAGCTCACCCCCCGGACTAGCGGGAGACGAGACCCAGTACTTC
TRBJ1-2 | . | few | TRBV2 | CASRRGDVNYGYTF | TGTGCCAGCAGACGAGGAGACGTTAACTATGGCTACACCTTC
TRBJ1-2 | . | . | TRBV6-5 | CASAPPGAKGYGYTF | TGTGCCAGTGCCCCCCCAGGTGCCAAGGGTTATGGCTACACCTTC
TRBJ2-4 | TRBD2 | many | TRBV7-2 | CASSLARGELNIQYF | TGTGCCAGCAGCTTAGCGCGGGGGGAACTGAACATTCAGTACTTC
TRBJ1-1 | . | . | TRBV5-1 | CASSFQGLTNTEAFF | TGCGCCAGCAGCTTCCAGGGTCTTACGAACACTGAAGCTTTCTTT
TRBJ1-2 | TRBD1 | . | TRBV4-3 | CASSQGAGGVEVGYTF | TGCGCCAGCAGTCAAGGGGCAGGGGGGGTGGAAGTTGGCTACACCTTC
TRBJ2-7 | TRBD1 | . | TRBV5-1 | CASRRTGGGSVSYEQYF | TGCGCCAGCAGGAGGACAGGGGGCGGTTCGGTCTCCTACGAGCAGTACTTC
TRBJ2-4 | . | few | TRBV6-2/TRBV6-3 | CASSRIDRGGHIQYF | TGTGCCAGCAGTAGAATCGACAGGGGAGGGCACATTCAGTACTTC